This T cell receptor (beta chain) was profiled in a study of T cells in Graves' hyperthyroidism and ophthalmopathy. Germline V lookup: CDR1 MNHNS, CDR2 SASEGT. Unmatched junction bases numbered 5, after V lost 8 bases and J lost 4 bases. The CDR3 consists of 12 residues. The table lists this clonotype with many counts. Its antigen is unidentified. Not enrolled were patients with uncontrolled infection, other autoimmune disease, pregnancy or lactation. Used for diagnoses were clinical symptoms, serum thyroxine and TRAb, thyroid ultrasound and orbital computed tomography. TCR beta CDR3 regions were amplified from RNA. TCR CDR3 underwent first-round RT-PCR with the HTBI primer set. TCRdb reprocessed the multiplex PCR reads via MiXCR and lists one record per CDR3 protein. The sample has approximately 690,000 distinct CDR3 sequences; roughly 20% are singletons. The study's findings and limits: Model output signaled ophthalmopathy a median approximately 6 months ahead of onset.

The TCR sequence derives from a man younger than 40 with Graves' ophthalmopathy. The chain joins TRBV6-1 to TRBJ2-7; 7 bases match TRBD2. Sequenced: blood. CDR3 protein: CASLADFYEQYF. In DNA form, the CDR3 reads TGTGCCAGCCTAGCGGACTTTTACGAGCAGTACTTC.